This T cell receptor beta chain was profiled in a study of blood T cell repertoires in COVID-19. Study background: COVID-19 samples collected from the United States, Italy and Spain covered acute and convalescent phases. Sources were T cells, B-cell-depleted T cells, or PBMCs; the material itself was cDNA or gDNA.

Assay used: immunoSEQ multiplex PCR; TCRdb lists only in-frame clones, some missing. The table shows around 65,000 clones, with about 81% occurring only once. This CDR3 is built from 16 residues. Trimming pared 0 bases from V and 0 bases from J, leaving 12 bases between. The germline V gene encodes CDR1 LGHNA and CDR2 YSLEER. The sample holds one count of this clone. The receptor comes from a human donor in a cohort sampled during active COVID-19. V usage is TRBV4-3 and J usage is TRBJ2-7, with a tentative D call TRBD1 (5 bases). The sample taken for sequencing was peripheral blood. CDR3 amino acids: CASSQDLGPYSYEQYF. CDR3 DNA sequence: TGCGCCAGCAGCCAAGATTTGGGGCCATACTCCTACGAGCAGTACTTC.